This entry lists 10 T cell receptor beta chains sequenced from one sample in a study of OX40 agonist ivuxolimab in advanced cancers. Library creation used the immunoSEQ multiplex PCR assay. In TCRdb, the immuneACCESS table is reduced to in-frame sequences with V and J assigned. These tables do not hold every clone; where another copy was compared, an unresolved V gene accounts for under half, and the others remain unexplained. Counted in this sample were tens of thousands of clones; 65% to 85% of them appeared once. 25% to 35% of the sample lies in the top ten. The sample was CD4+ or CD8+ T cells sorted from blood, taken in a trial of the OX40 agonist ivuxolimab. The receptors here all came from an adult with an advanced solid tumor such as melanoma, head and neck, liver or kidney cancer.

The chain uses TRBV7-9 and TRBJ1-1; 7 nucleotides agree with TRBD1. The CDR3 extends over 14 amino acids. Losses at the gene ends were 4 bases for V and 8 bases for J; bases not matched to a gene: 10. Germline V gene data show CDR1 as SEHNR and CDR2 as FQNEAQ (reference sequence). CDR3 loop: CASSSPRTGVEAFF. DNA of the CDR3: TGTGCCAGCAGCTCCCCCCGGACAGGCGTGGAAGCTTTCTTT. The complete variable domain, with remaining parts taken from reference TRBV7-9 and TRBJ1-1, reads DTGVSQNPRHKITKRGQNVTFRCDPISEHNRLYWYRQTLGQGPEFLTYFQNEAQLEKSRLLSDRFSAERPKGSFSTLEIQRTEQGDSAMYLCASSSPRTGVEAFFGQGTRLTVV.

The V and J genes are TRBV5-4 and TRBJ2-7; D is unclear. The CDR3 extends over 14 amino acids. Germline V lookup: CDR1 SGHNT, CDR2 YYREEE (reference sequence). Deletions cut 0 bases from V and 1 base from J, with 8 bases between. CDR3 protein: CASSLDLTSYEQYF. In nucleotides, the CDR3 is TGTGCCAGCAGCTTGGACCTCACTTCCTACGAGCAGTACTTC.

This rearrangement joins TRBV7-8 to TRBJ2-1; 7 positions match TRBD2. Looked up from germline, CDR1 is SGHVS and CDR2 is FQNEAQ. The CDR3 is made up of 14 amino acids. V dropped 3 bases and J dropped 5; count of bases not matched to a gene: 4. The CDR3 spells CASSFSGPNNEQFF. The CDR3, as DNA: TGTGCCAGCAGCTTTAGCGGGCCCAACAATGAGCAGTTCTTC.

The chain has TRBV7-8 and TRBJ2-1; D may be TRBD2 (6 bases). There are 14 residues in the CDR3. Trimming stripped 5 bases from V and 9 bases from J, with 17 bases between. Per germline, CDR1 SGHVS and CDR2 FQNEAQ. In DNA, the CDR3 is TGTGCCAGCAGCATCGGGACTGCCTCGGCTGAGCAGTTCTTC. It encodes CASSIGTASAEQFF.

The gene calls are TRBV28 and TRBJ2-7; D is tentatively TRBD1 or TRBD2 (5 bases each). Germline V gene lookup returns CDR1 MDHEN and CDR2 SYDVKM. Trimming took 6 bases from V and 4 from J, leaving 13 bases between them. The CDR3 is 13 residues long. The DNA for the CDR3 is TGTGCCAGCAGGCCAATGGGGGTTTACGAGCAGTACTTC. This codes for CASRPMGVYEQYF.

The chain uses TRBV29-1 and TRBJ2-7; 9 bases align to TRBD1. Germline V gives CDR1 SQVTM, CDR2 ANQGSEA. This CDR3 comprises 14 residues. V gave up 5 bases and J gave up 6 bases; unmatched junction bases: 11. This chain's CDR3 is CSVSPTGGWSEQYF. CDR3 nucleotide sequence: TGCAGCGTTTCACCGACAGGGGGGTGGAGCGAGCAGTACTTC.

The gene calls are TRBV5-4 and TRBJ2-1, with D possibly being TRBD2 (6 bases). This CDR3 spans 17 amino acids. Germline V gives CDR1 SGHNT, CDR2 YYREEE (reference sequence). Trimming removed 4 bases from V and 0 bases from J, with 17 bases in between. In nucleotides, the CDR3 is TGTGCCAGCAGCCCCTTACCCGCGGACTACTCCTACAATGAGCAGTTCTTC. It encodes CASSPLPADYSYNEQFF. The whole variable domain, remainder taken from reference TRBV5-4 and TRBJ2-1, is ETGVTQSPTHLIKTRGQQVTLRCSSQSGHNTVSWYQQALGQGPQFIFQYYREEENGRGNFPPRFSGLQFPNYSSELNVNALELDDSALYLCASSPLPADYSYNEQFFGPGTRLTVL.

This clone came up a few times. This rearrangement joins TRBV6-1 to TRBJ2-1; 7 nucleotides agree with TRBD2. The junction had 5 bases not matched to a gene; V was cut back by 5 bases and J by 4 bases. Germline lookup yields CDR1 MNHNS and CDR2 SASEGT. This CDR3 contains 14 residues. This chain's CDR3 is CASSTWTSYNEQFF. As DNA, the CDR3 is TGTGCCAGCAGTACCTGGACTAGTTACAATGAGCAGTTCTTC.

This clone was detected only a few times. V is TRBV5-6 and J is TRBJ2-5, with D perhaps TRBD2 (6 bases). The V gene lost 4 bases and the J gene lost 7 bases, with 17 bases spanning the gap. The CDR3 contains 14 residues. Germline V gives CDR1 SGHDT, CDR2 YYEEEE. CDR3 in DNA: TGTGCCAGCAGCACCGGGACTGCAGCAGGGACCCAGTACTTC. Translated: CASSTGTAAGTQYF.

The V call is TRBV10-3, the J call TRBJ2-7; 10 bases agree with TRBD2. V shed 3 bases, J shed 2 bases, and the junction held 4 bases outside the gene matches. This CDR3 is built from 15 residues. Germline CDR1 reads ENHRY; CDR2 reads SYGVKD. Here the CDR3 reads CAISDSSGGTYEQYF. CDR3 bases: TGTGCCATCAGTGATTCTAGCGGGGGCACCTACGAGCAGTACTTC.